One sample yielded the 27 T cell receptor beta chains listed below, sequenced in a study of cytomegalovirus exposure and HLA in healthy donors. The study ran its PCR with 60 Vbeta and 13 Jbeta primers. Method: immunoSEQ multiplex PCR; TCRdb's copy keeps in-frame clones and lacks some. The sample has some 190,000 clones, about 80% seen once. The sequencing sample was made of PBMCs. All receptors derive from a woman between 35 and 50 years old in good health and CMV-seronegative.

This clone came up a few times. This CDR3 is also generated by other DNA sequences in the sample. The V gene is TRBV9, the J gene TRBJ1-3, with D hard to call. From germline, CDR1 is SGDLS and CDR2 YYNGEE. The length of the CDR3 is 16 residues. The V end was cut by 7 bases, the J end by 2 bases, with 19 bases between. The CDR3 DNA follows: TGTGCCAGCTCAGGCATCTTGGAGGGCGCTGGAAACACCATATATTTT. This gives the protein CASSGILEGAGNTIYF.

The gene calls are TRBV9 and TRBJ2-1, with D perhaps TRBD1 (7 bases). CDR3 length equals 15 residues. Germline CDR1 is SGDLS and CDR2 is YYNGEE. Deletions cut 4 bases from V and 10 bases from J, with 21 bases between. DNA for the CDR3: TGTGCCAGCAGCTTACGACAGGGTGGGACTTTGGAGCAGTTCTTC. Its protein is CASSLRQGGTLEQFF.

The chain combines TRBV9 with TRBJ2-4, with 9 positions matching TRBD1. The CDR3 covers 19 residues. J gave up 7 bases and V 3 bases, and 20 bases lay outside the gene matches. The germline V gene encodes CDR1 SGDLS and CDR2 YYNGEE. The CDR3 loop is CASSAPPKGRTGEGNIQYF. The CDR3 bases are TGTGCCAGCAGCGCCCCTCCGAAGGGTAGGACAGGGGAAGGGAACATTCAGTACTTC.

The chain recombines TRBV27 with TRBJ1-6; 8 nucleotides align to TRBD1. CDR1 is MNHEY, CDR2 SMNVEV, per germline (reference sequence). J lost 7 bases, V lost 5 bases, and 4 bases had no gene match. This CDR3 is 14 amino acids long. For the CDR3, the DNA is TGTGCCAGCAGTCACAGGGGGGAAAATTCACCCCTCCACTTT. Its protein is CASSHRGENSPLHF.

The J gene is TRBJ2-1, the V gene TRBV27, with D maybe TRBD2 (6 bases). The germline CDR1 and CDR2 sequences are MNHEY and SMNVEV (reference sequence). Trimming removed 2 bases from V and 7 bases from J, with 12 bases in between. This CDR3 spans 14 amino acids. CDR3 protein: CASSLELAQNEQFF. CDR3 coding DNA: TGTGCCAGCAGTTTAGAACTAGCTCAGAATGAGCAGTTCTTC.

V gene TRBV11-1 combines with J gene TRBJ2-7; possible D gene TRBD1, 5 bases. V dropped 4 bases and J dropped 0 bases, with 7 bases sitting between them. The length of the CDR3 is 13 residues. Germline lookup yields CDR1 SGHAT and CDR2 FQDESV (reference sequence). The CDR3 coding sequence is TGTGCCAGCAGCTGGGGCAGCTCCTACGAGCAGTACTTC. It encodes CASSWGSSYEQYF. Full variable domain (remainder filled in from reference TRBV11-1 and TRBJ2-7): EAEVAQSPRYKITEKSQAVAFWCDPISGHATLYWYRQILGQGPELLVQFQDESVVDDSQLPKDRFSAERLKGVDSTLKIQPAELGDSAMYLCASSWGSSYEQYFGPGTRLTVT.

CDR3 loop: CSVEWDRDRYEQYF. DNA for the CDR3: TGCAGCGTTGAATGGGACAGGGATCGCTACGAGCAGTACTTC. This chain joins TRBV29-1 and TRBJ2-7; 9 bases fit TRBD1. This CDR3 contains 14 residues. With 2 bases clipped from V and 3 bases from J, the junction kept 5 bases outside the gene matches. Germline CDR1 reads SQVTM; CDR2 reads ANQGSEA.

This clone was seen more than once but under ten times. This chain links TRBV27 with TRBJ1-4; 9 bases agree with TRBD1. The V and J ends lost 5 bases and 4 bases, in that order; junction bases with no gene match: 8. Germline V lookup: CDR1 MNHEY, CDR2 SMNVEV (reference sequence). This CDR3 is built from 16 residues. Here the CDR3 DNA reads TGTGCCAGCAGTGGCCTCGGGACAGGGATTAATGAAAAACTGTTTTTT. As protein: CASSGLGTGINEKLFF.

This clone came up a few times. The genes are TRBV19 and TRBJ2-3; the match to TRBD2 covers 7 bases. Unmatched junction bases numbered 0, after V lost 3 bases and J lost 0 bases. Germline CDR1 LNHDA, CDR2 SQIVND (reference sequence). The CDR3 runs 14 residues. The CDR3 protein is CASSMRESTDTQYF. Here the CDR3 DNA reads TGTGCCAGTAGTATGCGGGAGAGCACAGATACGCAGTATTTT.

The genes are TRBV15 and TRBJ2-3, with a tentative D call TRBD2 (6 bases). CDR1 and CDR2 from the germline V gene are LNHNV and YYDKDF (reference sequence). The CDR3 has 16 amino acids. The germline V and J ends were trimmed by 5 bases and 2 bases, with 17 bases remaining between them. In DNA form, the CDR3 reads TGTGCCACCAGCCGATATGCGGGGCTCCCCACAGATACGCAGTATTTT. Protein sequence: CATSRYAGLPTDTQYF.

CDR3 DNA sequence: TGTGCCAGCATGCCCCAACCGGGGGGGACTGAAGCTTTCTTT. This sequence encodes CASMPQPGGTEAFF. The V and J genes are TRBV6-4 and TRBJ1-1; D possibly corresponds to TRBD1 (5 bases). The CDR3 covers 14 residues. Germline values: CDR1 MRHNA, CDR2 SNTAGT. The V and J ends lost 7 bases and 5 bases respectively, with 17 bases between them.

The rearrangement links TRBV7-9 to TRBJ2-7, with D perhaps TRBD1 (5 bases). V was cut by 0 bases and J by 2 bases, with 20 bases left in between. This CDR3 is built from 18 residues. The germline gives CDR1 SEHNR, CDR2 FQNEAQ (reference sequence). Written as DNA, the CDR3 is TGTGCCAGCAGCTTAGCGGTGGGGCCCACTATCTTACCCTACGAGCAGTACTTC. This encodes CASSLAVGPTILPYEQYF.

The chain recombines TRBV7-3 with TRBJ2-1; 8 nucleotides agree with TRBD2. The CDR3 totals 15 residues. Trimming at V came to 0 bases and at J to 8 bases, leaving 6 bases not matched to a gene. Germline CDR1 SGHTA, CDR2 FQGTGA. CDR3 coding DNA: TGTGCCAGCAGCTTAACGGCGGGAGGACTCGATGAGCAGTTCTTC. The encoded protein is CASSLTAGGLDEQFF.

Comments on this clone: Because it lacks the conserved phenylalanine or tryptophan at the end, this CDR3 is likely a read error. No DNA is shown, since the ends of the CDR3 on it are uncertain; the CDR3 is the one TCRdb lists. CDR3 residues: CASSSTPLQLNL. The chain links TRBV27 to TRBJ1-1; TRBD1, as called in the table, went unchecked against the DNA. With termini counted, the CDR3 has 12 amino acids. CDR1 and CDR2 from the germline V gene are MNHEY and SMNVEV (reference sequence).

The chain uses TRBV10-3 and TRBJ1-1; D might be TRBD1 (5 bases). The V gene's germline CDR1 is ENHRY and CDR2 SYGVKD. This CDR3 has 15 amino acids. Trimming removed 0 bases at V and 2 bases at J, with 10 bases between. The CDR3, as DNA: TGTGCCATCAGTGAGTCGACGGGGGGAAACACTGAAGCTTTCTTT. Translation: CAISESTGGNTEAFF.

This chain joins TRBV6-6 and TRBJ1-5; the D is unclear. There are 13 residues in the CDR3. Germline V gene data show CDR1 as MNHNY and CDR2 as SVGAGI (reference sequence). V lost 7 bases, J lost 5 bases, and 12 bases lay in between. CDR3 loop: CASIGGSHQPQHF. CDR3 DNA sequence: TGTGCCAGCATCGGCGGGAGCCATCAGCCCCAGCATTTT.

The chain couples TRBV2 to TRBJ2-3; 9 bases line up with TRBD2. The CDR3 runs to 15 residues. Looked up from germline, CDR1 is SNHLY and CDR2 is FYNNEI. V trimming: 7 bases; J trimming: 4 bases; junction bases outside the gene matches: 9. The CDR3 loop reads CASTSPGLAADTQYF. As DNA, the CDR3 is TGTGCCAGCACTTCCCCGGGACTAGCAGCAGATACGCAGTATTTT.

The chain combines TRBV7-2 with TRBJ1-1; D is uncertain. This CDR3 is 13 amino acids long. Trimming shortened V by 0 bases and J by 8 bases, and 10 bases separated the two germline ends. Germline V gene sequence: CDR1 SGHTA, CDR2 FQGNSA. CDR3 nucleotide sequence: TGTGCCAGCAGCTTAGCGCTTGGGAGGGAAGCTTTCTTT. Translated: CASSLALGREAFF.

The J gene is TRBJ1-2, the V gene TRBV28, with D possibly TRBD1 on 6 matching bases. CDR3 length: 15 amino acids. V gave up 6 bases and J gave up 0 bases, with 14 bases separating them. Germline-derived CDR1 and CDR2 are MDHEN and SYDVKM. This chain's CDR3 is CASRTGQPTNYGYTF. CDR3 sequence (DNA): TGTGCCAGCAGAACTGGACAGCCGACTAACTATGGCTACACCTTC.

This clone was counted only a few times. This chain links TRBV6-1 with TRBJ2-7, with 8 bases aligning to TRBD1. This CDR3 contains 15 residues. The germline gives CDR1 MNHNS, CDR2 SASEGT. The junction had 14 bases not matched to a gene; V was cut back by 7 bases and J by 6 bases. The CDR3 DNA is TGTGCCAGCACCCCAGGGGGGCAGGGGGCCGGCGAGCAGTACGTC. It encodes CASTPGGQGAGEQYV.

J is TRBJ2-3 and V is TRBV4-3, with a weak D call TRBD2 (5 bases). V lost 0 bases and J 1 base, leaving 14 bases between the germline ends. Germline V gene sequence: CDR1 LGHNA, CDR2 YSLEER. The CDR3 contains 17 residues. This chain's CDR3 is CASSQDRLPLGTDTQYF. The CDR3 DNA reads TGCGCCAGCAGCCAAGACCGACTACCCTTGGGCACAGATACGCAGTATTTT.

The genes are TRBV7-2 and TRBJ2-3, with 9 nucleotides matching TRBD2. CDR3 length: 16 residues. V was clipped by 0 bases and J by 7 bases; unmatched bases: 8. Germline V gene sequence: CDR1 SGHTA, CDR2 FQGNSA. The CDR3 nucleotides are TGTGCCAGCAGCTTAGCTGGGATAGCGGGAGTGAATACGCAGTATTTT. Translation gives CASSLAGIAGVNTQYF.

This chain links TRBV9 with TRBJ2-1, with D possibly matching TRBD1 (5 bases). V was pared by 2 bases and J by 0 bases, with 12 bases between. CDR1 and CDR2 from the germline V gene are SGDLS and YYNGEE. The CDR3 runs to 16 residues. CDR3 in amino acids: CASSVGPTSSYNEQFF. In nucleotides, the CDR3 is TGTGCCAGCAGCGTGGGGCCGACAAGCTCCTACAATGAGCAGTTCTTC.

This rearrangement joins TRBV5-1 to TRBJ2-3, with D possibly TRBD1 on 6 matching bases. CDR1 and CDR2 (germline): SGHRS, YFSETQ. The CDR3 extends over 14 amino acids. Trimming removed 0 bases at V and 8 bases at J, with 13 bases between. In DNA, the CDR3 is TGCGCCAGCAGCTTGGGAAGGGGGTTGGGTACGCAGTATTTT. Protein: CASSLGRGLGTQYF.

The V gene is TRBV15, the J gene TRBJ1-6; 7 bases fit TRBD1. Germline CDR1 is LNHNV and CDR2 is YYDKDF (reference sequence). The CDR3 has 14 amino acids. V gave up 8 bases and J gave up 8 bases; unmatched junction bases: 9. This chain's CDR3 is CATRTGTRDSPLHF. For the CDR3, the DNA is TGTGCCACCCGGACAGGAACTCGGGATTCACCCCTCCACTTT.

The V and J genes are TRBV10-3 and TRBJ1-2; possible D gene TRBD1, 5 bases. Germline V CDR1 and CDR2: ENHRY, SYGVKD. V was cut by 5 bases and J by 4 bases, with 11 bases left in between. CDR3 length equals 13 residues. Written as DNA, the CDR3 is TGTGCCATCAGTAGGCAGGGTGTCTATGGCTACACCTTC. This encodes CAISRQGVYGYTF.

This chain uses TRBV19 with TRBJ1-3, with 7 bases aligning to TRBD1. From germline, CDR1 is LNHDA and CDR2 SQIVND (reference sequence). This CDR3 spans 12 amino acids. Losses at the gene ends were 7 bases for V and 9 bases for J; bases not matched to a gene: 6. The CDR3 protein is CASTDRVGTIYF. The CDR3 bases are TGTGCCAGTACCGACAGGGTGGGCACCATATATTTT. Together with reference TRBV19 and TRBJ1-3, the CDR3 gives the full variable domain: DGGITQSPKYLFRKEGQNVTLSCEQNLNHDAMYWYRQDPGQGLRLIYYSQIVNDFQKGDIAEGYSVSREKKESFPLTVTSAQKNPTAFYLCASTDRVGTIYFGEGSWLTVV.